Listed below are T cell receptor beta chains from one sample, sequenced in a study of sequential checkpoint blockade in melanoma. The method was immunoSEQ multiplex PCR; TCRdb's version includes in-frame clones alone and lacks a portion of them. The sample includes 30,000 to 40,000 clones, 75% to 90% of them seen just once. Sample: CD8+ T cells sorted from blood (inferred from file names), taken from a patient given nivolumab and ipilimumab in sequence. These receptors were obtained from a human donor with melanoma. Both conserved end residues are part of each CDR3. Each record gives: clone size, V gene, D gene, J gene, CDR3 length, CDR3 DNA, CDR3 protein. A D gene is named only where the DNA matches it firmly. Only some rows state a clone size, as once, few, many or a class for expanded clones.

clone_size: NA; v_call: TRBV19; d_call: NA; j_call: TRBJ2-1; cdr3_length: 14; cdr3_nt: TGTGCCAGTATTAGGGGGAGTGACTACAATGAGCAGTTCTTC; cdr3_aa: CASIRGSDYNEQFF
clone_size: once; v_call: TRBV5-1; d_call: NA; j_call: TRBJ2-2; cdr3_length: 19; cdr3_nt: TGCGCCAGCAGCTTGGGGCAGATAGGGACTTATTCGAACACCGGGGAGCTGTTTTTT; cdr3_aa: CASSLGQIGTYSNTGELFF
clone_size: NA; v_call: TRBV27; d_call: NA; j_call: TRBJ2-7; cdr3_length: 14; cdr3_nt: TGTGCCAGCAGTTTGGGGCAGACCTCCTACGAGCAGTACTTC; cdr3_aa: CASSLGQTSYEQYF
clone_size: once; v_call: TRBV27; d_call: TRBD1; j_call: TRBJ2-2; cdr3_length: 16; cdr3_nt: TGTGCCAGCAGTTTTTTAGACAGGGTGTGGACCGGGGAGCTGTTTTTT; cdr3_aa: CASSFLDRVWTGELFF
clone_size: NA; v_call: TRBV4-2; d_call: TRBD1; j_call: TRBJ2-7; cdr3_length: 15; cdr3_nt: TGTGCCAGCAGCCAAGAGTTGACAGGGGGCTACGAGCAGTACTTC; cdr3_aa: CASSQELTGGYEQYF
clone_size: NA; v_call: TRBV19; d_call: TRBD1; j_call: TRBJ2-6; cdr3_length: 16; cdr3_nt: TGTGCCAGTAGTGGGACAGGGGGCTCTGGGGCCAACGTCCTGACTTTC; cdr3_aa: CASSGTGGSGANVLTF
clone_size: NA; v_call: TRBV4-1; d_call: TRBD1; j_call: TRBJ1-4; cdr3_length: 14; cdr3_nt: TGCGCCGGCACCTTAGGGACAGGGCAAGAAAAACTGTTTTTT; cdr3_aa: CAGTLGTGQEKLFF
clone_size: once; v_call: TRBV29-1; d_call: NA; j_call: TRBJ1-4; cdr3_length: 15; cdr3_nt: TGCAGCGTTGAAGGTGAAAGCGCAACTAATGAAAAACTGTTTTTT; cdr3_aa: CSVEGESATNEKLFF
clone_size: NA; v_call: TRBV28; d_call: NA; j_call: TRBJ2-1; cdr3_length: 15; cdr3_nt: TGTGCCTCAAAACGTTCCTCAAACATCTACAATGAGCAGTTCTTC; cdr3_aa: CASKRSSNIYNEQFF
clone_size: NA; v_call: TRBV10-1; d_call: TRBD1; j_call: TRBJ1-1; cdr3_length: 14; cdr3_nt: TGCGCCAGCAGCCCCAGTCCCGGGACAGGGGAAGCTTTCTTT; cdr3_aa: CASSPSPGTGEAFF
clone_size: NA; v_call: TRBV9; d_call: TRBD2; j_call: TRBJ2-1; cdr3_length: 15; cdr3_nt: TGTGCCAGCAGCGTGTGGCTAGCGGCATACAATGAGCAGTTCTTC; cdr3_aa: CASSVWLAAYNEQFF
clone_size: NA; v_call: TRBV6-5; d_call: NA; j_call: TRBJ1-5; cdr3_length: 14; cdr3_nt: TGTGCCAGCAGCCTTGGACAGTCCAATCAGCCCCAGCATTTT; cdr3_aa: CASSLGQSNQPQHF
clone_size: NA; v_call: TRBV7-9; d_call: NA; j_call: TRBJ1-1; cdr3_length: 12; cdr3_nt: TGTGCCAGCAGATATACAGGGACTGAAGCTTTCTTT; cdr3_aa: CASRYTGTEAFF
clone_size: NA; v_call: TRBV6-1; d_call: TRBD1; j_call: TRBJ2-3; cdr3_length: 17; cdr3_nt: TGTGCCAGCAGTGAGGGAATCTGGACAGGGGGGGCAGATACGCAGTATTTT; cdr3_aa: CASSEGIWTGGADTQYF
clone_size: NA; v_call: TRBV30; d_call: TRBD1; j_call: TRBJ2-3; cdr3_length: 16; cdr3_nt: TGTGCCTGGGAAAAGGGGACAGGGGGCTTCAGAGATACGCAGTATTTT; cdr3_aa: CAWEKGTGGFRDTQYF
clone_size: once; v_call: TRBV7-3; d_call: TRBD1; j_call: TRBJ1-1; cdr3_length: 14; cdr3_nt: TGTGCCAGCAGCCTCGGGACAGGTAACACTGAAGCTTTCTTT; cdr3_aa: CASSLGTGNTEAFF
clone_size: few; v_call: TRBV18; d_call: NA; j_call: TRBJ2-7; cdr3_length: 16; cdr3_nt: TGTGCCAGCTCAATTACCCGGGGGGCGGATGACTACGAGCAGTACTTC; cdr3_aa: CASSITRGADDYEQYF
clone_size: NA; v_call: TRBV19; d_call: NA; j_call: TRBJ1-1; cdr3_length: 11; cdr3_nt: TGTGCCAGTAGCGACCGGGCTGAAGCTTTCTTT; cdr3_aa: CASSDRAEAFF
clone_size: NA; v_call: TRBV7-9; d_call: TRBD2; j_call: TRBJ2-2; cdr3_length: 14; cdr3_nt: TGTGCCGTATTTAGCGGGAGGGCCGCCGGGGAGCTGTTTTTT; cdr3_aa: CAVFSGRAAGELFF
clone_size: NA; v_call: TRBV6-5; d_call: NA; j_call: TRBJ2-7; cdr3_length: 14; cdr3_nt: TGTGCCAGCAGTTACTCCAGGGGCGCGTACGAGCAGTACTTC; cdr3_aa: CASSYSRGAYEQYF
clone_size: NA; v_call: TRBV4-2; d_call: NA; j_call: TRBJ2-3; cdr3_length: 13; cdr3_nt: TGTGCCAGCAGCCAAGATTTCAGTCATACGCAGTATTTT; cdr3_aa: CASSQDFSHTQYF
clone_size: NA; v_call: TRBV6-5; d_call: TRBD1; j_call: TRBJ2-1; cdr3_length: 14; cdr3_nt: TGTGCCAGCAGTTACCCACAGGGGGGCAATGAGCAGTTCTTC; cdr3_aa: CASSYPQGGNEQFF
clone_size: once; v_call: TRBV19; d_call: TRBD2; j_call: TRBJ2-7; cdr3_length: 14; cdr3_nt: TGTGCCAGTAGTACTAGCGGGCCAACCTACGAGCAGTACTTC; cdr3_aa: CASSTSGPTYEQYF
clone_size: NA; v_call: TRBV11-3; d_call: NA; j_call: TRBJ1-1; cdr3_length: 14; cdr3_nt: TGTGCCAGCAGCTTAACAGGTCGGAACACTGAAGCTTTCTTT; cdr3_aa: CASSLTGRNTEAFF
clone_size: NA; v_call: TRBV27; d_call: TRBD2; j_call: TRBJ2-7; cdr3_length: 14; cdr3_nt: TGTGCCAGCAGCGGACTAGCGGGAGCTGGGGAGCAGTACTTC; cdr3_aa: CASSGLAGAGEQYF
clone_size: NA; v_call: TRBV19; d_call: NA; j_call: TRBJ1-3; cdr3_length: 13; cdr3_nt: TGTGCCAGTAGTAGGAGCTCTGGAAACACCATATATTTT; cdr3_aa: CASSRSSGNTIYF
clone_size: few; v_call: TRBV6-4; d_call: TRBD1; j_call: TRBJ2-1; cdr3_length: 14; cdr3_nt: TGTGCCAGCAGTGACGGGACAGGGGGCAATGAGCAGTTCTTC; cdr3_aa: CASSDGTGGNEQFF
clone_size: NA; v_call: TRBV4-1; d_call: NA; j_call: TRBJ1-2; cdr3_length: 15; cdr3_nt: TGCGCCAGCAGCCAAGAGGGTAGCACTAACTATGGCTACACCTTC; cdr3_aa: CASSQEGSTNYGYTF
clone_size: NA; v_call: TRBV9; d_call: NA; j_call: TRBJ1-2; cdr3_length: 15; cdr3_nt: TGTGCCAGCAGCTACAGCCGGGACATGATGGATGGCTACACCTTC; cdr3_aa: CASSYSRDMMDGYTF
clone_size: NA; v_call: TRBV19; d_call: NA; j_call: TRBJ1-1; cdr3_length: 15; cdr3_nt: TGTGCCAGTAGTATAGGGGACATTACTAACACTGAAGCTTTCTTT; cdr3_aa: CASSIGDITNTEAFF
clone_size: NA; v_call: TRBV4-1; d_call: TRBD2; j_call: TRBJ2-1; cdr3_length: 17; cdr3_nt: TGCGCCAGCAGCCAAGATCAGGGACTAGCGGGGGGGGATGAGCAGTTCTTC; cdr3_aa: CASSQDQGLAGGDEQFF
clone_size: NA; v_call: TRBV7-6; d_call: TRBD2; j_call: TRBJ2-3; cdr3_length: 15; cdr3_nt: TGTGCCAGCAGCTCCGGACTAGCGGGAGTAGATACGCAGTATTTT; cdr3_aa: CASSSGLAGVDTQYF
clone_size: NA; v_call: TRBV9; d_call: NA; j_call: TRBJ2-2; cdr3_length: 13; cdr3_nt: TGTGCCAGCAGCGTAGACTTGACCGGGGAGCTGTTTTTT; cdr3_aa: CASSVDLTGELFF
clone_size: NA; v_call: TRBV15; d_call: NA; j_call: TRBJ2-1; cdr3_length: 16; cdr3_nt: TGTGCCACCAGCAGGGGAGCGGAAAGCTCCTACAATGAGCAGTTCTTC; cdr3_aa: CATSRGAESSYNEQFF
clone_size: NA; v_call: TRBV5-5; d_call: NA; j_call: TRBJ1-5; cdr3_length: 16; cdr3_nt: TGTGCCAGCACCTACAACCCCCAGGGGAGCAATCAGCCCCAGCATTTT; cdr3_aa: CASTYNPQGSNQPQHF
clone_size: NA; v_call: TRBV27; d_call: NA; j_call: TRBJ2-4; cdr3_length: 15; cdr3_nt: TGTGCCAGCAGTCCAAAGACAGTAATTAAAAACATTCAGTACTTC; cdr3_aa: CASSPKTVIKNIQYF
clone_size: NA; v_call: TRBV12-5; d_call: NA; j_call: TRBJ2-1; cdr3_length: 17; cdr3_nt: TGTGCTAGTGGTATCTACTCGTGGGCCAGCTCCTACAATGAGCAGTTCTTC; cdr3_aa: CASGIYSWASSYNEQFF